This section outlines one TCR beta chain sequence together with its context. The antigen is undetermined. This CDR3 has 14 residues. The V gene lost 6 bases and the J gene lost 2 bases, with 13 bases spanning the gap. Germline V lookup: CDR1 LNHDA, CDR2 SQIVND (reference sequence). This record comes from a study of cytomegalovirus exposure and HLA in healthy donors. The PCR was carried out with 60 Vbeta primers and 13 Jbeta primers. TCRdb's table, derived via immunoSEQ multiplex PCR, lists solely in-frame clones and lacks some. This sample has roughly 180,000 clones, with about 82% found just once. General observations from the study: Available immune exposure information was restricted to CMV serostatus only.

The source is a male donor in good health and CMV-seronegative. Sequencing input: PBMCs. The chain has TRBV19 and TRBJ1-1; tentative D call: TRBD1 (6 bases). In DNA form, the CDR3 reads TGTGCCAGTAGAGGAGACAGGCGTAACACTGAAGCTTTCTTT. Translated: CASRGDRRNTEAFF.